This T cell receptor (beta chain) is from a study of Ad26.COV2.S vaccination and SARS-CoV-2 variants. About the research overall: This donor came from the COV1001 trial of Ad26.COV2.S.

Treatment specified: 15 to 20 received Ad26.COV2.S at low or high dose, single or two shots; about 5 received placebo; per-sample allocation not given. The study sampled participants on day 63 after the first vaccine or placebo injection. An adult aged 18-55 years in Boston served as the donor. On this clone itself: No antigen is known for it.

Libraries were prepared by immunoSEQ multiplex PCR; TCRdb keeps only in-frame clonotypes and omits some of them. The sample has about 480,000 clones, around 88% seen once. J lost 12 bases, V lost 5 bases, and 11 bases had no gene match. CDR3 length: 15 amino acids. CDR1 and CDR2 from the germline V gene are MNHEY and SVGAGI. Study results and caveats: Post-vaccination spike-specific CD8+ and CD4+ T cell responses reportedly had substantial breadth. Vaccinees showed greater spike-specific TCR breadth than placebo recipients.

The receptor comes from a person aged 18-65 years who received the Ad26.COV2.S COVID-19 vaccine or a placebo. The sequencing used peripheral blood, collected in a trial of Ad26.COV2.S vaccine versus placebo. The gene calls are TRBV6-5 and TRBJ2-1, with 12 bases aligning to TRBD2. CDR3 sequence: CASSPWTSGTELQFF. CDR3 DNA: TGTGCCAGCAGTCCATGGACTAGCGGGACCGAATTGCAGTTCTTC.